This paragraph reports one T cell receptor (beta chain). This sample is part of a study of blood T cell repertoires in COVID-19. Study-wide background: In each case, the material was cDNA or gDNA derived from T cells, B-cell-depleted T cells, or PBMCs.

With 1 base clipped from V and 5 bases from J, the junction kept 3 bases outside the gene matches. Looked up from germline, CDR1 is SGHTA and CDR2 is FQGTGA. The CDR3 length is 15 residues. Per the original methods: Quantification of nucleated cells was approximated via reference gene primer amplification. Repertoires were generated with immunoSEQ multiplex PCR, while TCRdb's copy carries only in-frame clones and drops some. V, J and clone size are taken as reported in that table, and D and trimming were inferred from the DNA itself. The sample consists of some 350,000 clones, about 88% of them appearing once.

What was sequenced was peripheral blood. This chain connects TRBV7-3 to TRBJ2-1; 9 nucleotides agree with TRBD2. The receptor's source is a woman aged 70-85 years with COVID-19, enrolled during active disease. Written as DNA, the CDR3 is TGTGCCAGCAGCTTAAGCGGGGGGGACCACAATGAGCAGTTCTTC. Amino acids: CASSLSGGDHNEQFF.